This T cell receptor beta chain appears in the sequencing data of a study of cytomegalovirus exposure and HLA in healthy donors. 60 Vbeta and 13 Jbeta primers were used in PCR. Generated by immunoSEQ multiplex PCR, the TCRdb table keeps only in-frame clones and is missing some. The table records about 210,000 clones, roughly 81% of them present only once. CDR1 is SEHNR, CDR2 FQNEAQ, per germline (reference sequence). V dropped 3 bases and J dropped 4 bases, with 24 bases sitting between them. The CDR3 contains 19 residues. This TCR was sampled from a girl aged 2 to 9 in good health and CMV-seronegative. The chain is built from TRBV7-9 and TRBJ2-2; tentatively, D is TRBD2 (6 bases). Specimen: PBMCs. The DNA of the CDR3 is TGTGCCAGCAGCTTTCACGGAGGAGGCGGGAAAACAAGCACCGGGGAGCTGTTTTTT. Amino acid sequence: CASSFHGGGGKTSTGELFF.